This TCR beta chain stems from a study of blood T cell repertoires in COVID-19. Study overall: COVID-19 samples, acute and convalescent, were from the United States, Italy and Spain. PBMCs, B-cell-depleted T cells, or T cells were the source of the cDNA or gDNA that made up the material.

The ends were cut back, 5 bases at V and 0 bases at J, with 11 bases in the middle. The CDR3 consists of 15 residues. CDR1 and CDR2 from the germline V gene are SGHTA and FQGTGA. The method was immunoSEQ multiplex PCR; TCRdb's version includes in-frame clones alone and lacks a portion of them. The sample contains about 150,000 clones, 88% of which appear only once. Seattle cases were enrolled at active infection and followed longitudinally. Source material: peripheral blood. The chain employs TRBV7-3 and TRBJ2-1; D ambiguous. The TCR comes from a human donor with COVID-19, enrolled during active disease. The donor label of this sample is uncertain. The chain's CDR3 is CASSRTVGSYNEQFF. The DNA for the CDR3 is TGTGCCAGCAGCCGAACAGTAGGCTCCTACAATGAGCAGTTCTTC.